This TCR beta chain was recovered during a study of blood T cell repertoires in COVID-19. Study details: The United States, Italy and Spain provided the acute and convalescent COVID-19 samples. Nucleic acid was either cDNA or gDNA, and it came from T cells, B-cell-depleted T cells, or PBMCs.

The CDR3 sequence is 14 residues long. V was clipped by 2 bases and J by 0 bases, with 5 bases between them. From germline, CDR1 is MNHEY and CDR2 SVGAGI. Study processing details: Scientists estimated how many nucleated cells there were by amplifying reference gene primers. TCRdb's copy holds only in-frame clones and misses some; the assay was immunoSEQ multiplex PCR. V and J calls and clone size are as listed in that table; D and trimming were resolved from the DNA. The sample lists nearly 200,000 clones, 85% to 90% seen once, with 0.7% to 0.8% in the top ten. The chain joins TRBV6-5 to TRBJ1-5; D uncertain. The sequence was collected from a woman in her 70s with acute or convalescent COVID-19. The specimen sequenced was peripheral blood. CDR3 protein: CASSYAGSNQPQHF. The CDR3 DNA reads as TGTGCCAGCAGTTACGCAGGTAGCAATCAGCCCCAGCATTTT.